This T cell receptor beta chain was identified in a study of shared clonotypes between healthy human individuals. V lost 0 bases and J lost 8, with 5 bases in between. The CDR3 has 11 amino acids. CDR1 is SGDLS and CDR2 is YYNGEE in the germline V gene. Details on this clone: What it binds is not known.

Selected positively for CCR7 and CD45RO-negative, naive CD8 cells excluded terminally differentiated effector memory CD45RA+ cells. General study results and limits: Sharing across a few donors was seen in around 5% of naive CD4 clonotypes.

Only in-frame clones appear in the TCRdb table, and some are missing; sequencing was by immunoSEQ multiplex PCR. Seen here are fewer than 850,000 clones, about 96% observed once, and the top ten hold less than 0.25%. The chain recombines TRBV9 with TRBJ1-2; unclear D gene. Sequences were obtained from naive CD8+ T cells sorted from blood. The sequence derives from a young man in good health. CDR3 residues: CASSVGKGYTF. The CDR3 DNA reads TGTGCCAGCAGCGTAGGGAAAGGCTACACCTTC.